This T cell receptor (beta chain) was recovered during a study of identical twins. This CDR3 comprises 16 residues. V shed 0 bases and J shed 0 bases, with 12 bases lying between them. CDR1 and CDR2 (germline): SGHRS, YFSETQ. This clonotype was counted a few times. Each CDR3 protein is one row after TCRdb ran MiXCR on the 5' RACE reads. The sample comprises approximately 550,000 distinct CDR3 sequences, 20% to 25% of which are singletons, and 0.45% to 0.5% rests with the top ten. In addition, the sample was reused for a study of yellow fever vaccine responses in identical twins.

The chain uses TRBV5-1 and TRBJ2-5; D is possibly TRBD1 (6 bases). Sequencing input: CD4+ T cells sorted from blood. This receptor was identified in a woman younger than 30 in good health. The CDR3 DNA is TGCGCCAGCAGCTTGGGGGCAGGGGCCGACCAAGAGACCCAGTACTTC. It codes for CASSLGAGADQETQYF.